The next 10 T cell receptor beta chains were all read from a single sample in a study of cytomegalovirus exposure and HLA in healthy donors. Amplification used 60 Vbeta primers and 13 Jbeta primers. The data were produced by immunoSEQ multiplex PCR, yet TCRdb's version contains in-frame clones alone and is incomplete. The sample shows 160,000 or so clones, roughly 79% of them seen only once. The sample comprised PBMCs. The receptors come from a woman aged 40 to 50 in good health and CMV-seronegative.

This clone occurred once. The chain couples TRBV2 to TRBJ2-4, with a weak D call TRBD1 (6 bases). Germline CDR1 is SNHLY and CDR2 is FYNNEI. Trimming stripped 5 bases from V and 7 bases from J, with 15 bases between. The CDR3 length is 14 residues. The chain's CDR3 is CASSFTGLRNIQYF. The CDR3 DNA sequence: TGTGCCAGCAGTTTTACAGGGTTGAGGAACATTCAGTACTTC. Complete variable domain (other parts from reference TRBV2 and TRBJ2-4): EPEVTQTPSHQVTQMGQEVILRCVPISNHLYFYWYRQILGQKVEFLVSFYNNEISEKSEIFDDQFSVERPDGSNFTLKIRSTKLEDSAMYFCASSFTGLRNIQYFGAGTRLSVL.

The V gene is TRBV5-1, the J gene TRBJ2-3, with 9 bases that match TRBD2. The CDR3 extends over 16 amino acids. Germline V CDR1 and CDR2: SGHRS, YFSETQ. The ends lost 4 bases at V and 2 bases at J; junction bases unmatched: 8. In DNA form, the CDR3 reads TGCGCCAGCAGCCTAGCGGGGATTACGCCCACAGATACGCAGTATTTT. Its translation is CASSLAGITPTDTQYF.

The chain combines TRBV9 with TRBJ2-3; 9 bases match TRBD2. Trimming removed 4 bases from V and 5 bases from J; junction bases left unmatched: 8. Germline assignment: CDR1 SGDLS and CDR2 YYNGEE. CDR3 length: 15 residues. DNA for the CDR3: TGTGCCAGCAGCTCCGGGACTAGCTCTTTAGATACGCAGTATTTT. This sequence encodes CASSSGTSSLDTQYF.

The genes are TRBV10-3 and TRBJ1-1; tentative D call: TRBD1 (5 bases). Germline CDR1 and CDR2: ENHRY and SYGVKD. Trimming cost V 3 bases and J 1 base, with 18 bases left between them. The CDR3 is 17 residues long. DNA of the CDR3: TGTGCCATCAGTGACAGGGCAGCCCGCCTCGGGAACACTGAAGCTTTCTTT. This encodes CAISDRAARLGNTEAFF.

This chain's CDR3 is CASSLGQGAQPQHF. The CDR3 DNA follows: TGTGCCAGTAGTCTCGGACAGGGGGCACAGCCCCAGCATTTT. This chain connects TRBV19 to TRBJ1-5; 11 nucleotides agree with TRBD1. This CDR3 is built from 14 residues. With 5 bases clipped from V and 7 bases from J, the junction kept 4 bases outside the gene matches. Germline loops: CDR1 LNHDA, CDR2 SQIVND (reference sequence).

This clone was seen a single time. The genes are TRBV2 and TRBJ2-4, with D maybe TRBD2 (6 bases). The ends were cut back, 1 base at V and 8 bases at J, with 12 bases in the middle. The CDR3 runs 14 residues. Germline CDR1 and CDR2: SNHLY and FYNNEI. CDR3 nucleotides: TGTGCCAGCAGTGAAGATGGTAGGAGGGACATTCAGTACTTC. It translates to CASSEDGRRDIQYF.

The genes are TRBV18 and TRBJ1-1; D gene ambiguous. The CDR3 covers 13 residues. The germline V and J ends were trimmed by 10 bases and 3 bases, with 15 bases remaining between them. The germline V gene encodes CDR1 KGHSH and CDR2 LQKENI. The CDR3 region is CATSVAEDTEAFF. The CDR3 region has the DNA TGTGCCACCTCTGTCGCTGAGGACACTGAAGCTTTCTTT.

The chain links TRBV2 to TRBJ2-1; 7 bases align to TRBD2. The V gene's germline CDR1 is SNHLY and CDR2 FYNNEI. The V gene end was trimmed by 2 bases and the J gene end by 7 bases; junction bases not matched to a gene: 8. CDR3 length equals 15 residues. CDR3 nucleotides: TGTGCCAGCAGTGAACGGGCGGGGGTCAGGAATGAGCAGTTCTTC. Its translation: CASSERAGVRNEQFF. Based on the CDR3 plus reference TRBV2 and TRBJ2-1, the full variable domain is EPEVTQTPSHQVTQMGQEVILRCVPISNHLYFYWYRQILGQKVEFLVSFYNNEISEKSEIFDDQFSVERPDGSNFTLKIRSTKLEDSAMYFCASSERAGVRNEQFFGPGTRLTVL.

The CDR3 spells CASSLNSGGDEGNEQFF. The CDR3 DNA reads TGTGCCAGCAGCTTAAATTCCGGAGGGGATGAGGGCAATGAGCAGTTCTTC. The chain is built from TRBV7-9 and TRBJ2-1; D is perhaps TRBD2 (6 bases). The germline gives CDR1 SEHNR, CDR2 FQNEAQ (reference sequence). With 2 bases removed from V and 6 bases from J, the gap between germline ends came to 20 bases. This CDR3 spans 17 amino acids.

The chain carries TRBV6-1 and TRBJ2-5; TRBD1 is a possible D gene (5 bases). The V end was cut by 7 bases, the J end by 7 bases, with 16 bases between. Germline V lookup: CDR1 MNHNS, CDR2 SASEGT. This CDR3 spans 13 amino acids. CDR3 sequence: CASKLSNQGTQYF. In DNA, the CDR3 is TGTGCCAGCAAACTGTCCAATCAGGGGACCCAGTACTTC.